The T cell receptor beta chain described here comes from a study of CD8 T cells in ankylosing spondylitis. Overall study results and limits: Ankylosing spondylitis blood seemed to carry a telltale TCR beta motif made of under ten highly homologous variants. The authors found the disease-linked clones to be CD8+ and relatively rare in peripheral blood.

Library preparation for TCR beta used quantitative 5'-RACE with molecular barcodes. MiXCR, applied by TCRdb to the 5' RACE reads, yields one record per CDR3 protein. The sample yields about 170,000 distinct CDR3 sequences, approximately 20% seen once. A remark on this clonotype: Its antigen is unknown.

The ends were cut back, 0 bases at V and 6 bases at J, with 10 bases in the middle. Germline-derived CDR1 and CDR2 are SGHKS and YYEKEE (reference sequence). The CDR3 is 13 residues long. The sequence came from a male donor with ankylosing spondylitis or in good health (not recorded which). The sample comprised blood, either unsorted or a sorted T cell fraction (not recorded which). The rearrangement uses TRBV5-5 and TRBJ2-7, with TRBD2 as a possible D gene (6 bases). This CDR3 reads CASSLAGSTEQYF. The CDR3 DNA sequence: TGTGCCAGCAGCTTGGCCGGGAGCACCGAGCAGTACTTC.